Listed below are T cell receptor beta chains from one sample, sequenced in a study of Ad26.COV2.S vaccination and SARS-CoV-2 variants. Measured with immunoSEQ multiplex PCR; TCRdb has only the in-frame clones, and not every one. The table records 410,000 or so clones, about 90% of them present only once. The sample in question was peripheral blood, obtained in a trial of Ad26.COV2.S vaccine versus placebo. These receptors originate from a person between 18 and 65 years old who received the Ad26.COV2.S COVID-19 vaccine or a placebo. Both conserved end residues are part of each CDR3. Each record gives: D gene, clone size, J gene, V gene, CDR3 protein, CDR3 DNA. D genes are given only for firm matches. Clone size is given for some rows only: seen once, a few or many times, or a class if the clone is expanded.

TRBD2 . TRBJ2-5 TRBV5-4 CASSRPGTSGGVQETQYF TGTGCCAGCAGCAGACCCGGGACTAGCGGGGGGGTCCAAGAGACCCAGTACTTC
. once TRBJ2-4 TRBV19 CASSIVPGSKNIQYF TGTGCCAGTAGTATAGTACCAGGGTCCAAAAACATTCAGTACTTC
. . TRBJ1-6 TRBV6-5 CASRRTFDNSPLHF TGTGCCAGCAGAAGGACTTTCGATAATTCACCCCTCCACTTT
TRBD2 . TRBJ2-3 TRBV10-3 CAIRGLADTDTQYF TGTGCCATCAGAGGACTAGCGGACACAGATACGCAGTATTTT
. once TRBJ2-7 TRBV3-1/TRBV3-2 CASSQDFGTYEQYF TGTGCCAGCAGCCAAGATTTTGGTACCTACGAGCAGTACTTC
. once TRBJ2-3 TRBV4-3 CASSQDQIPTDTQYF TGCGCCAGCAGCCAAGATCAAATCCCCACAGATACGCAGTATTTT
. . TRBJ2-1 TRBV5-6 CASSLGGPQFF TGTGCCAGCAGCTTGGGAGGGCCCCAGTTCTTC
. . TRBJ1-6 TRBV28 CASSLVKLPLHF TGTGCCAGCAGTTTAGTAAAGTTACCCCTCCACTTT
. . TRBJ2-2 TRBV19 CASTRRLEREDTGELFF TGTGCCAGTACCCGTCGACTAGAGAGAGAGGACACCGGGGAGCTGTTTTTT
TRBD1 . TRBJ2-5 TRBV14 CASSPRSPGQGRGETQYF TGTGCCAGCAGCCCCCGCAGCCCGGGACAGGGGCGAGGGGAGACCCAGTACTTC
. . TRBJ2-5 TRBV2 CASSGAGETQYF TGTGCCAGCAGTGGGGCGGGGGAGACCCAGTACTTC
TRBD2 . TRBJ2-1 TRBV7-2 CASSLISGGGPYNEQFF TGTGCCAGCAGCTTAATTTCGGGGGGGGGTCCCTACAATGAGCAGTTCTTC
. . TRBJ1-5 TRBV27 CASSLRQTYQPQHF TGTGCCAGCAGTTTACGACAGACCTATCAGCCCCAGCATTTT
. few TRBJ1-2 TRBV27 CASRRPFDHSSNYGYTF TGTGCCAGCAGACGCCCATTCGACCACAGCTCAAACTATGGCTACACCTTC
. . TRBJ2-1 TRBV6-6 CASSYFSSYNEQFF TGTGCCAGCAGTTACTTTAGCTCCTACAATGAGCAGTTCTTC
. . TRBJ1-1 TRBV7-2 CASSLRTGNTEAFF TGTGCCAGCAGCTTAAGAACAGGGAACACTGAAGCTTTCTTT
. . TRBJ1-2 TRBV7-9 CASSLGNGDGYTF TGTGCCAGCAGCTTAGGTAACGGGGACGGCTACACCTTC
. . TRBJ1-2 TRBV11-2 CASSPGTGIYGYTF TGTGCCAGCAGCCCCGGAACAGGGATCTATGGCTACACCTTC
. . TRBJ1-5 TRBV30 CAWSVGGNNQPQHF TGTGCCTGGAGTGTGGGGGGTAACAATCAGCCCCAGCATTTT
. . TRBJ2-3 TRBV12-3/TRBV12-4 CASRVQSTDTQYF TGTGCCAGCAGGGTTCAAAGCACAGATACGCAGTATTTT
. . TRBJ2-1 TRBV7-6 CASSLALLEGGNEQFF TGTGCCAGCAGCTTAGCTCTACTAGAAGGTGGCAATGAGCAGTTCTTC
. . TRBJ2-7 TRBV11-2 CASSLGSQNYEQYF TGTGCCAGCAGCTTAGGTTCTCAGAACTACGAGCAGTACTTC
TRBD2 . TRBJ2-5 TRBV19 CATGREQTQYF TGTGCCACCGGGAGGGAACAGACCCAGTACTTC
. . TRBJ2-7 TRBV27 CASRDTKFYEQYF TGTGCCAGCAGGGACACTAAATTCTACGAGCAGTACTTC
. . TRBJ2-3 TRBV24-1 CATSDSPGTASTDTQYF TGTGCCACCAGTGATTCCCCCGGGACTGCAAGCACAGATACGCAGTATTTT
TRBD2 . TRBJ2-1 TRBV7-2 CASSTGTSGYNEQFF TGTGCCAGCAGCACTGGGACTAGCGGCTACAATGAGCAGTTCTTC
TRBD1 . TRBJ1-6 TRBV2 CASDRDRVYSPLHF TGTGCCAGCGACCGGGACAGGGTTTATTCACCCCTCCACTTT
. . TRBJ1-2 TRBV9 CASSPRAGSGYGYTF TGTGCCAGCAGCCCCCGGGCAGGGTCGGGCTATGGCTACACCTTC
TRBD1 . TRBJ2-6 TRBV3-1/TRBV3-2 CASSQRTGELYSGANVLTF TGTGCCAGCAGCCAACGAACAGGGGAATTGTACTCTGGGGCCAACGTCCTGACTTTC
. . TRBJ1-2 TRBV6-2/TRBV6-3 CASSYGSLYGYTF TGTGCCAGCAGTTACGGGTCCCTCTATGGCTACACCTTC
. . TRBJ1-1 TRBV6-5 CASSYLGQRNTEAFF TGTGCCAGCAGTTACTTAGGACAGAGGAACACTGAAGCTTTCTTT
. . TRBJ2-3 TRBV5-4 CASSWGSSTDTQYF TGTGCCAGCAGCTGGGGGTCAAGCACAGATACGCAGTATTTT
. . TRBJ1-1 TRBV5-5 CASSPFGGDGVAFF TGTGCCAGCAGCCCTTTTGGTGGGGACGGAGTAGCTTTCTTT
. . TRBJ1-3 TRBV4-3 CASSQGTGYSSGNTIYF TGCGCCAGCAGCCAAGGGACGGGGTACAGCTCTGGAAACACCATATATTTT
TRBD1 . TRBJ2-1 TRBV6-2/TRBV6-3 CASSQGTGFYNEQFF TGTGCCAGCAGCCAGGGGACAGGGTTTTACAATGAGCAGTTCTTC
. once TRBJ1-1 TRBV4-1 CASSQGNTEAFF TGCGCCAGCAGCCAAGGAAACACTGAAGCTTTCTTT
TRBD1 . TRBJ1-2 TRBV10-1 CASSESRTGPNYGYTF TGCGCCAGCAGTGAGTCCCGGACAGGGCCTAACTATGGCTACACCTTC
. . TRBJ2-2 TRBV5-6 CASSPGPPRGGELFF TGTGCCAGCAGTCCTGGACCCCCACGCGGGGGGGAGCTGTTTTTT
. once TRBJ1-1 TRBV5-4 CASSEDPGGYTEAFF TGTGCCAGCAGCGAGGACCCGGGGGGGTACACTGAAGCTTTCTTT
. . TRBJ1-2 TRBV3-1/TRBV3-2 CASSHGPGLGGYTF TGTGCCAGCAGCCACGGACCCGGGCTGGGGGGCTACACCTTC
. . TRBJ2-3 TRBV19 CASSIVQGSDTQYF TGTGCCAGTAGTATAGTCCAGGGATCTGATACGCAGTATTTT
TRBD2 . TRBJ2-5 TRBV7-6 CASSNQRGWAQYF TGTGCCAGCAGCAACCAGCGGGGTTGGGCCCAGTACTTC
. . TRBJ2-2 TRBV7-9 CASSLGALQGGDTGELFF TGTGCCAGCAGCTTAGGGGCCCTACAGGGAGGGGACACCGGGGAGCTGTTTTTT
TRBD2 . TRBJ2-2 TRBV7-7 CASSINSGFTGELFF TGTGCTAGCAGCATTAATAGCGGGTTCACCGGGGAGCTGTTTTTT
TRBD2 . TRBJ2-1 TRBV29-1 CSVESGLAGLHNEQFF TGCAGCGTTGAATCGGGACTAGCGGGGTTGCACAATGAGCAGTTCTTC
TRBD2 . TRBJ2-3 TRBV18 CASSPLGSGGADTQYF TGTGCCAGCTCACCACTTGGTAGCGGGGGGGCGGATACGCAGTATTTT
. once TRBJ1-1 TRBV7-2 CASSLVGSEAFF TGTGCCAGCAGCTTAGTGGGGTCTGAAGCTTTCTTT
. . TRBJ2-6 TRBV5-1 CASSLFGVSGANVLTF TGCGCCAGCAGCTTGTTCGGGGTCTCTGGGGCCAACGTCCTGACTTTC
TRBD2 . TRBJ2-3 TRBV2 CASSEAQRGSTDTQYF TGTGCCAGCAGTGAAGCGCAGCGGGGGAGCACAGATACGCAGTATTTT
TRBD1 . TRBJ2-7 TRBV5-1 CASSTGTAKYPYEQYF TGCGCCAGCAGCACGGGGACAGCCAAATACCCCTACGAGCAGTACTTC
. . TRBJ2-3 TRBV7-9 CASSQIYTRGPSTDTQYF TGTGCCAGCAGCCAAATTTATACACGGGGGCCTAGCACAGATACGCAGTATTTT
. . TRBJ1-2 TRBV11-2 CASSRDSRGGYTF TGTGCCAGCAGCAGAGACAGCCGAGGGGGCTACACCTTC
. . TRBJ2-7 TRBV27 CASSWVRGAYEQYF TGTGCCAGCAGTTGGGTCAGGGGGGCCTACGAGCAGTACTTC
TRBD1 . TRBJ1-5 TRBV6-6 CASSGQGRGQPQHF TGTGCCAGCAGTGGACAGGGGAGGGGTCAGCCCCAGCATTTT
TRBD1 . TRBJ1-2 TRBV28 CASRTGTVYYGYTF TGTGCCAGCAGAACGGGGACAGTGTACTATGGCTACACCTTC
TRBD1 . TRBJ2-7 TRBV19 CASSLGQGVGYEQYF TGTGCCAGTAGTCTCGGACAGGGAGTAGGATACGAGCAGTACTTC
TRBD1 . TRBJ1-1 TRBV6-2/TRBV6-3 CASSRQGLNTEAFF TGTGCCAGCAGCCGACAGGGGTTGAACACTGAAGCTTTCTTT